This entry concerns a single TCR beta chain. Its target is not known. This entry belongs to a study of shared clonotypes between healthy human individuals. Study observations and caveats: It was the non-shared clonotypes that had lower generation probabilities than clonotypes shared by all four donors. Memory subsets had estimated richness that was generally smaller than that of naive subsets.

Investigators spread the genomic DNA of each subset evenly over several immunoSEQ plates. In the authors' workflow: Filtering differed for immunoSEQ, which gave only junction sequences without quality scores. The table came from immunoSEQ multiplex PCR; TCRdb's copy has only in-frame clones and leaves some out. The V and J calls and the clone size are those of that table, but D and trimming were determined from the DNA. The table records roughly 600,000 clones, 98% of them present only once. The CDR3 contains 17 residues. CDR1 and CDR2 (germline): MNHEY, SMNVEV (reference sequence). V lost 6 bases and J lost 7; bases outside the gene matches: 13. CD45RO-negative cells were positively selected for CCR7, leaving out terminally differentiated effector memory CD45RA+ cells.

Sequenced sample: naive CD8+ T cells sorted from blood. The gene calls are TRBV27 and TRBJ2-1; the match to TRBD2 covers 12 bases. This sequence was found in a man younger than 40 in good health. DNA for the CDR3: TGTGCCAGCAGCCCTCAAACTCCTAGCGGGAGGGGTAATGAGCAGTTCTTC. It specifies CASSPQTPSGRGNEQFF.